This TCR beta chain was captured in a study of blood T cell repertoires in COVID-19. Germline lookup yields CDR1 LNHDA and CDR2 SQIVND (reference sequence). V gave up 2 bases and J gave up 8 bases; unmatched junction bases: 8. The CDR3 length is 14 residues. The protocol was immunoSEQ multiplex PCR, while the TCRdb copy is restricted to in-frame clones and leaves out a portion. The table includes fewer than 150,000 clones, around 85% detected once. Sample: peripheral blood. The V and J genes are TRBV19 and TRBJ1-1, with 7 bases lining up with TRBD1. The receptor was isolated from a human donor in a cohort sampled during active COVID-19. The CDR3 region has the DNA TGTGCCAGTAGTATACGGGCGACAGGGCTCGAAGCTTTCTTT. Residues: CASSIRATGLEAFF.